The 7 T cell receptor beta chains below were found in one sample sequenced in a study of cytomegalovirus exposure and HLA in healthy donors. Measured with immunoSEQ multiplex PCR; TCRdb has only the in-frame clones, and not every one. The repertoire holds 150,000 to 180,000 clones, around 84% seen once, with around 2.1% in the top ten. Material: PBMCs. The source is a human donor in good health.

This chain links TRBV27 with TRBJ1-6; TRBD1 agrees at 9 bases. V lost 3 bases and J lost 6; bases outside the gene matches: 3. Germline V gene lookup returns CDR1 MNHEY and CDR2 SMNVEV (reference sequence). The CDR3 covers 15 residues. The CDR3 sequence is CASSLGQGPNSPLHF. DNA of the CDR3: TGTGCCAGCAGTTTGGGACAGGGTCCTAATTCACCCCTCCACTTT.

The genes are TRBV28 and TRBJ2-7; D may be TRBD2 (6 bases). This CDR3 spans 15 amino acids. Germline V CDR1 and CDR2: MDHEN, SYDVKM. Trimming left V 6 bases short and J 3 bases short, with 18 bases between. The CDR3 nucleotides are TGTGCCAGCAGGATTTCCGGGACTGATAGCTACGAGCAGTACTTC. Its translation is CASRISGTDSYEQYF.

The rearrangement uses TRBV19 and TRBJ1-1, with 9 bases fitting TRBD1. The germline gives CDR1 LNHDA, CDR2 SQIVND (reference sequence). The CDR3 totals 17 residues. V shed 4 bases and J 5 bases; nucleotides not matched to a gene: 14. The CDR3 reads CASSRETRDREWTEAFF. The CDR3, as DNA: TGTGCCAGTAGTAGGGAAACTAGGGACAGGGAGTGGACTGAAGCTTTCTTT.

The chain has TRBV5-6 and TRBJ1-6; 9 bases match TRBD1. J gave up 5 bases and V 6 bases, and 6 bases lay outside the gene matches. This CDR3 spans 15 amino acids. Germline V CDR1 and CDR2: SGHDT, YYEEEE. The CDR3 DNA sequence: TGTGCCAGCAATCCCGGGACAGGGCATAATTCACCCCTCCACTTT. Its protein is CASNPGTGHNSPLHF.

This sequence joins TRBV18 and TRBJ1-5; D is unresolved. Per germline, CDR1 KGHSH and CDR2 LQKENI. The CDR3 sequence is 15 residues long. Trimming pared 4 bases from V and 4 bases from J, leaving 14 bases between. The CDR3 region is CASSLSIPENQPQHF. Written as DNA, the CDR3 is TGTGCCAGCTCACTATCAATTCCGGAGAATCAGCCCCAGCATTTT.

The chain links TRBV27 to TRBJ2-2, with D possibly TRBD1 on 5 matching bases. The CDR3 covers 14 residues. CDR1 MNHEY and CDR2 SMNVEV come from the germline V gene (reference sequence). V lost 6 bases, J lost 4 bases, and 12 bases lay in between. In DNA, the CDR3 is TGTGCCAGCAGCCTCCAGGGTGCCACCGGGGAGCTGTTTTTT. Translating it yields CASSLQGATGELFF.

The chain employs TRBV27 and TRBJ1-2; D is unresolved. CDR1 is MNHEY and CDR2 is SMNVEV in the germline V gene (reference sequence). The CDR3 runs 13 residues. Trimming removed 6 bases from V and 4 bases from J, with 12 bases in between. As DNA, the CDR3 is TGTGCCAGCAGCTCCATACTCTCCTATGGCTACACCTTC. This gives the protein CASSSILSYGYTF.